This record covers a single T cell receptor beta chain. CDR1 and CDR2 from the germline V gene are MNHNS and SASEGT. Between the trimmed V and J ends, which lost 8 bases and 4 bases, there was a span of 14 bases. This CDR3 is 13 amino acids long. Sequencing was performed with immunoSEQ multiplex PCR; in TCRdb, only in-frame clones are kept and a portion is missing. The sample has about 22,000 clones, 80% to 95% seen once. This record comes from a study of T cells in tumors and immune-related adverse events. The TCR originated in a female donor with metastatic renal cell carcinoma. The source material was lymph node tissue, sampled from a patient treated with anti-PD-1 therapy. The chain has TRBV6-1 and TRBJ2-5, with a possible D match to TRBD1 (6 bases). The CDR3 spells CASATGSTETQYF. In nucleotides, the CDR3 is TGTGCCAGCGCGACAGGCTCTACAGAGACCCAGTACTTC.